One sample yielded the 16 T cell receptor beta chains listed below, sequenced in a study of technical replicates of blood from a few donors. TCRdb's table, derived via immunoSEQ multiplex PCR, lists solely in-frame clones and lacks some. The sample lists tens of thousands of clones, approximately 95% occurring once. Sequenced material: T cells isolated from PBMCs. The receptors derive from a human donor in good health.

This rearrangement joins TRBV6-1 to TRBJ2-7; TRBD2 matches 10 bases. The J segment lost 7 bases and the V segment lost 5 bases, leaving 8 bases of the junction unmatched. This CDR3 is 14 amino acids long. Germline lookup yields CDR1 MNHNS and CDR2 SASEGT. The CDR3: CASSITSGEREQYF. The CDR3 region has the DNA TGTGCCAGCAGTATAACTAGCGGGGAAAGGGAGCAGTACTTC.

The V gene is TRBV4-1, the J gene TRBJ2-1; D gene unclear. This CDR3 is built from 13 residues. V was shortened by 1 base and J by 3 bases, with 4 bases between the two germline ends. In germline, CDR1 is MGHRA, CDR2 YSYEKL. The CDR3 protein is CASSQGNYNEQFF. The CDR3 DNA follows: TGCGCCAGCAGCCAAGGTAACTACAATGAGCAGTTCTTC.

V usage is TRBV11-3 and J usage is TRBJ2-7, with a possible D match to TRBD2 (6 bases). Germline V gives CDR1 SGHNT, CDR2 YENEEA. Trimming removed 3 bases at V and 6 bases at J, with 12 bases between. The CDR3 contains 13 residues. The CDR3 loop reads CASSLEFGGEQYF. In DNA, the CDR3 is TGTGCCAGCAGCTTGGAGTTCGGGGGCGAGCAGTACTTC.

The chain carries TRBV9 and TRBJ1-5; 7 bases are shared with TRBD1. Germline trimming cut 0 bases from V and 0 bases from J; bases unmatched to any gene: 3. The CDR3 extends over 16 amino acids. CDR1 is SGDLS and CDR2 is YYNGEE in the germline V gene. The CDR3: CASSVAGQYSNQPQHF. In DNA form, the CDR3 reads TGTGCCAGCAGCGTAGCGGGACAGTATAGCAATCAGCCCCAGCATTTT.

The V gene is TRBV10-2, the J gene TRBJ2-2; 8 nucleotides line up with TRBD2. V shed 6 bases and J 6 bases; nucleotides not matched to a gene: 6. CDR3 length: 14 residues. Germline V gene data show CDR1 as WSHSY and CDR2 as SAAADI. The CDR3 loop is CASSPGLEAGELFF. For the CDR3, the DNA is TGCGCCAGCAGCCCGGGACTAGAGGCCGGGGAGCTGTTTTTT.

The V gene is TRBV5-1, the J gene TRBJ2-5, with 8 bases aligning to TRBD1. V lost 0 bases, J lost 2 bases, and 6 bases stayed unmatched. Per germline, CDR1 SGHRS and CDR2 YFSETQ. The CDR3 has 16 residues. In DNA form, the CDR3 reads TGCGCCAGCAGCTTGGGAGGGACAGGCGTGCAAGAGACCCAGTACTTC. Protein product: CASSLGGTGVQETQYF.

This chain links TRBV11-2 with TRBJ1-2; D might be TRBD1 (6 bases). Germline lookup yields CDR1 SGHAT and CDR2 FQNNGV. V was pared by 2 bases and J by 8 bases, with 15 bases between. This CDR3 has 14 amino acids. The CDR3 loop reads CASSLIRGGGGYTF. CDR3 bases: TGTGCCAGCAGCTTAATCAGGGGTGGAGGCGGCTACACCTTC.

The chain couples TRBV29-1 to TRBJ2-2, with 9 bases that match TRBD1. Per germline, CDR1 SQVTM and CDR2 ANQGSEA. The length of the CDR3 is 13 residues. Trimming cost V 6 bases and J 5 bases; bases outside gene matches: 4. The CDR3: CSVPGTGTGELFF. In DNA, the CDR3 is TGCAGCGTCCCCGGGACAGGGACCGGGGAGCTGTTTTTT.

This chain joins TRBV5-1 and TRBJ2-7, with D possibly being TRBD2 (5 bases). Trimming cost V 0 bases and J 2 bases, with 18 bases left between them. Germline V gene data show CDR1 as SGHRS and CDR2 as YFSETQ. CDR3 length: 17 residues. The CDR3 protein is CASSLAPLATLTYEQYF. The CDR3 DNA sequence: TGCGCCAGCAGCTTGGCCCCCCTAGCAACCCTAACCTACGAGCAGTACTTC.

V usage is TRBV19 and J usage is TRBJ2-2, with D maybe TRBD2 (5 bases). The CDR3 has 12 residues. Trimming pared 6 bases from V and 6 bases from J, leaving 8 bases between. From germline, CDR1 is LNHDA and CDR2 SQIVND (reference sequence). CDR3 region: CASSTRSGELFF. In nucleotides, the CDR3 is TGTGCCAGTAGCACTAGATCCGGGGAGCTGTTTTTT. Filled out from reference TRBV19 and TRBJ2-2, the complete variable domain reads DGGITQSPKYLFRKEGQNVTLSCEQNLNHDAMYWYRQDPGQGLRLIYYSQIVNDFQKGDIAEGYSVSREKKESFPLTVTSAQKNPTAFYLCASSTRSGELFFGEGSRLTVL.

The V gene is TRBV29-1, the J gene TRBJ2-1, with 10 positions matching TRBD1. Losses at the gene ends were 3 bases for V and 6 bases for J; bases not matched to a gene: 2. The CDR3 has 13 amino acids. CDR1 is SQVTM and CDR2 is ANQGSEA in the germline V gene. The CDR3 spells CSVERTGGNEQFF. CDR3 DNA: TGCAGCGTTGAGAGGACAGGGGGCAATGAGCAGTTCTTC.

This sequence joins TRBV7-2 and TRBJ1-1, with 7 positions matching TRBD1. Unmatched junction bases numbered 6, after V lost 2 bases and J lost 3 bases. The CDR3 extends over 15 amino acids. Germline loops: CDR1 SGHTA, CDR2 FQGNSA. DNA for the CDR3: TGTGCCAGCAGCTTAAGGGGGCTAGGGGACACTGAAGCTTTCTTT. Residues: CASSLRGLGDTEAFF.

V and J are TRBV9 and TRBJ2-5; D ambiguous. V shed 7 bases and J shed 1 base, with 8 bases lying between them. The CDR3 covers 12 residues. Germline CDR1 is SGDLS and CDR2 is YYNGEE. The CDR3 nucleotides read TGTGCCAGCTCCCGAGTCCAAGAGACCCAGTACTTC. The encoded protein is CASSRVQETQYF.

V gene TRBV10-2 combines with J gene TRBJ1-4; possible D gene TRBD1, 5 bases. The CDR3 sequence is 13 residues long. Trimming removed 6 bases from V and 7 bases from J, with 12 bases in between. Germline V gene data show CDR1 as WSHSY and CDR2 as SAAADI. CDR3 DNA sequence: TGCGCCAGCAGGCGGGGAGGGGTTGAAAAACTGTTTTTT. Translating it yields CASRRGGVEKLFF.

The V gene is TRBV6-1, the J gene TRBJ1-3, with no clear D. Trimming cost V 6 bases and J 3 bases, with 15 bases left between them. Germline CDR1 reads MNHNS; CDR2 reads SASEGT. CDR3 length: 15 residues. For the CDR3, the DNA is TGTGCCAGCAGCGAGAGCCGGTACGGTGGAAACACCATATATTTT. This codes for CASSESRYGGNTIYF.

This chain connects TRBV29-1 to TRBJ1-1, with a tentative D call TRBD1 (5 bases). CDR3 length: 13 residues. Trimming stripped 7 bases from V and 7 bases from J, with 19 bases between. In germline, CDR1 is SQVTM, CDR2 ANQGSEA. This chain's CDR3 is CSAITGDLFEAFF. The CDR3 bases are TGCAGCGCCATTACAGGAGACCTGTTTGAAGCTTTCTTT.